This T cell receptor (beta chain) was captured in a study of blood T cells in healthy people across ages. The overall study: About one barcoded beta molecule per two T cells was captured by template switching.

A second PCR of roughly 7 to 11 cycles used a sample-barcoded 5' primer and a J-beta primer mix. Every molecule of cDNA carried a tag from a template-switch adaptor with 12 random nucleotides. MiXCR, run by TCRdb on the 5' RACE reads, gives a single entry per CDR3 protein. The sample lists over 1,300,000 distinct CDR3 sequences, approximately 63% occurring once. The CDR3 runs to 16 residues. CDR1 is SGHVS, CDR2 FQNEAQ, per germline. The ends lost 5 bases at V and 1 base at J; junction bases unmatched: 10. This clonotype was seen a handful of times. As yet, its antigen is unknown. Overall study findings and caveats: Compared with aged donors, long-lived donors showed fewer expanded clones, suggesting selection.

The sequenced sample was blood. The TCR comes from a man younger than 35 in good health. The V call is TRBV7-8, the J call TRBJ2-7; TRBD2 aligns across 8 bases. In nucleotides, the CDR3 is TGTGCCAGCAGCCCGATAATACTAGCGGAATCCTACGAGCAGTACTTC. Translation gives CASSPIILAESYEQYF.